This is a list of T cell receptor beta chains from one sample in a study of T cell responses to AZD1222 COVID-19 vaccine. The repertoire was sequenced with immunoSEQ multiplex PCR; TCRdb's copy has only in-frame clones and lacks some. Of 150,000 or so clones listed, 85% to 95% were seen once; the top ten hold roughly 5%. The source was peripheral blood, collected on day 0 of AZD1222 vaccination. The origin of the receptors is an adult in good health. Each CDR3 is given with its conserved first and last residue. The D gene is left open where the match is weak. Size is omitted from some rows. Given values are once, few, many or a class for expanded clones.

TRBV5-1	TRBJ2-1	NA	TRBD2	CASSLSASGYNEQFF	TGCGCCAGCAGCTTGAGTGCTAGCGGCTACAATGAGCAGTTCTTC
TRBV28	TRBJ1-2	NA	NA	CASRTPGGDSTFYGYTF	TGTGCCAGCAGAACTCCAGGCGGGGACTCTACCTTTTATGGCTACACCTTC
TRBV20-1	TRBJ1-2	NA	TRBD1	CSASRDRNYGYTF	TGCAGTGCTAGTCGGGACAGAAACTATGGCTACACCTTC
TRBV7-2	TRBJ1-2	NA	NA	CASSPGWGRYGYTF	TGTGCCAGCAGCCCCGGATGGGGTCGGTATGGCTACACCTTC
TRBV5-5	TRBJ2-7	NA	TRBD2	CASSTSGLAYEQYF	TGTGCCAGCAGCACTAGCGGGTTAGCCTACGAGCAGTACTTC
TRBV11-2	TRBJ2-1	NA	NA	CASSLAVGEQFF	TGTGCCAGCAGCTTAGCTGTGGGGGAGCAGTTCTTC
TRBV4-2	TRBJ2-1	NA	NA	CASSPRPSYNEQFF	TGTGCCAGCAGCCCGCGACCCTCCTACAATGAGCAGTTCTTC
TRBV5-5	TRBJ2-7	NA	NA	CASSLWGTEQYF	TGTGCCAGCAGCTTATGGGGGACCGAGCAGTACTTC
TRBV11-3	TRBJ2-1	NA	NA	CASSLGQYNEQFF	TGTGCCAGCAGCTTAGGCCAGTACAATGAGCAGTTCTTC
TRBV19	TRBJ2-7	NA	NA	CASSIESSYEQYF	TGTGCCAGTAGTATAGAGAGCTCCTACGAGCAGTACTTC
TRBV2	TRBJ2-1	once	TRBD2	CASSAWGGGVNEQFF	TGTGCCAGCAGTGCTTGGGGGGGAGGGGTTAATGAGCAGTTCTTC
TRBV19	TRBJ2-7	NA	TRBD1	CASSLGQGGPYEQYF	TGTGCCAGTAGTTTGGGACAGGGGGGCCCCTACGAGCAGTACTTC
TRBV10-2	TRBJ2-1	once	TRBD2	CATTPEAGGPFEQFF	TGCGCCACCACTCCGGAGGCGGGAGGGCCGTTTGAGCAGTTCTTC
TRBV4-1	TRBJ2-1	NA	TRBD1	CASSQLGQGTGNEQFF	TGCGCCAGCAGCCAACTGGGACAGGGGACAGGTAATGAGCAGTTCTTC
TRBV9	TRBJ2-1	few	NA	CASSVAEGSYNEQFF	TGTGCCAGCAGCGTAGCTGAGGGTTCCTACAATGAGCAGTTCTTC
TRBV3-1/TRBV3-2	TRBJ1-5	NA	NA	CASSQDYGRSNQPQHF	TGTGCCAGCAGCCAAGATTACGGGAGAAGCAATCAGCCCCAGCATTTT
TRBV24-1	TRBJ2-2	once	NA	CATSGPNTGELFF	TGTGCCACCAGCGGGCCGAACACCGGGGAGCTGTTTTTT
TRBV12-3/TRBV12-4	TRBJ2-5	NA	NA	CASSLGQETQYF	TGTGCCAGCAGTTTAGGCCAAGAGACCCAGTACTTC
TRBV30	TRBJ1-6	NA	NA	CAWTAGTSYNSPLHF	TGTGCCTGGACGGCAGGGACCTCCTATAATTCACCCCTCCACTTT
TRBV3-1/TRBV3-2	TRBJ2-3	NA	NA	CASSQDLAKHTQYF	TGTGCCAGCAGCCAAGATTTAGCGAAGCATACGCAGTATTTT
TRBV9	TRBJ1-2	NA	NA	CASSVAWGGYTF	TGTGCCAGCAGCGTAGCTTGGGGTGGCTACACCTTC
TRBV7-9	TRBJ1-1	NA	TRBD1	CASSLKDRVSTEAFF	TGTGCCAGCAGCTTAAAGGACAGGGTTTCTACTGAAGCTTTCTTT